This T cell receptor beta chain was observed in a study of glioma-infiltrating T cells after dendritic cell vaccination. Study at large: Samples are from glioblastoma patients in Phase I and II dendritic cell vaccine trials. General study findings and limits: TCR clonality showed no direct relationship with survival.

Amplification used 60 V beta primers and 13 J beta primers. Here immunoSEQ multiplex PCR was the method, and the copy in TCRdb shows in-frame clones only, minus some. The sample contains fewer than 60,000 clones, approximately 90% of which appear only once. In the case of this clone: Its antigen remains unknown.

Time point indicated: after dendritic cell vaccination, including at tumor progression/relapse. The germline CDR1 and CDR2 sequences are LGHNT and FRNRAP. The V gene lost 1 base and the J gene lost 2 bases, with 3 bases spanning the gap. The CDR3 totals 13 residues. The rearrangement links TRBV12-5 to TRBJ1-3; D is ambiguous. The TCR comes from a human donor with glioblastoma. Sequences were derived from blood, sampled after dendritic cell vaccination. The CDR3 nucleotides read TGTGCTAGTGGTTTGGAGCCTGGAAACACCATATATTTT. Translation: CASGLEPGNTIYF.